The rows below give T cell receptor beta chains drawn from one sample of a study of cytomegalovirus exposure and HLA in healthy donors. Profiled with immunoSEQ multiplex PCR; TCRdb holds only in-frame clones, not every one. Here the sample spans 150,000 to 200,000 clones, around four fifths being singletons. Sequencing used PBMCs. The receptors stem from a man aged 30 to 45 in good health and CMV-seropositive. CDR3s include the opening cysteine and the closing phenylalanine or tryptophan. D genes are given only for firm matches. Part of the rows lack a size; the others show once, few, many or a class for expanded clones.

clone_size j_call d_call v_call cdr3_aa cdr3_nt
. TRBJ1-2 . TRBV29-1 CSVETQGSNYGYTF TGCAGCGTCGAGACTCAGGGGAGTAACTATGGCTACACCTTC
once TRBJ1-1 . TRBV29-1 CSVEPATGRMNTEAFF TGCAGCGTTGAACCAGCCACAGGGCGTATGAACACTGAAGCTTTCTTT
. TRBJ2-6 TRBD2 TRBV28 CASSGAGAGANVLTF TGTGCCAGCAGTGGGGCGGGAGCTGGGGCCAACGTCCTGACTTTC
. TRBJ1-4 . TRBV6-6 CASLPATNEKLFF TGCGCCTCCCTCCCTGCAACTAATGAAAAACTGTTTTTT
. TRBJ2-1 TRBD2 TRBV11-2 CASSSRRLAGAYNEQFF TGTGCCAGCAGCTCCCGACGACTAGCGGGGGCCTACAATGAGCAGTTCTTC
. TRBJ2-7 TRBD2 TRBV29-1 CSVGRSPGTSGGLNEQYF TGCAGCGTTGGCCGCTCCCCCGGGACTAGCGGGGGACTAAACGAGCAGTACTTC
. TRBJ2-1 . TRBV6-5 CASSYSSHKGVNEQFF TGTGCCAGCAGTTACTCGAGCCACAAAGGGGTCAATGAGCAGTTCTTC
. TRBJ2-7 . TRBV7-2 CASSLARDRAGIGYEQYF TGTGCCAGCAGCTTAGCGCGAGATAGGGCAGGGATCGGGTACGAGCAGTACTTC
once TRBJ1-4 . TRBV21-1 CASSKAADRISIGKLFF TGTGCCAGCAGCAAAGCCGCCGACAGGATATCTATAGGAAAACTGTTTTTT
. TRBJ2-1 TRBD1 TRBV6-1 CASSEAGTGIREQFF TGTGCCAGCAGTGAAGCGGGGACAGGGATAAGGGAGCAGTTCTTC
. TRBJ2-1 . TRBV5-6 CASSLDGGGPPYNEQFF TGTGCCAGCAGCTTGGATGGGGGGGGGCCCCCTTACAATGAGCAGTTCTTC
. TRBJ2-7 TRBD1 TRBV7-9 CASSLWAGGSYEQYF TGTGCCAGCAGCTTATGGGCAGGGGGATCCTACGAGCAGTACTTC
. TRBJ2-2 TRBD2 TRBV7-2 CASSLVLAANRGELFF TGTGCCAGCAGCTTAGTACTAGCGGCGAATCGAGGGGAGCTGTTTTTT
. TRBJ1-2 . TRBV2 CASSDSGGQRYGYTF TGTGCCAGCAGTGATTCGGGGGGCCAGCGCTATGGCTACACCTTC